The rows below give T cell receptor beta chains drawn from one sample of a study of radiotherapy plus CTLA-4 blockade in lung cancer. TCRdb's copy holds only in-frame clones and misses some; the assay was immunoSEQ multiplex PCR. The sample yields 30,000 to 50,000 clones, 60% to 80% seen once. The sample in question was peripheral blood, obtained from a patient treated with radiotherapy plus ipilimumab. Receptors were obtained from a human donor with non-small cell lung cancer that progressed on radiotherapy plus ipilimumab. Both conserved end residues are part of each CDR3. The order of the fields is D gene, V gene, J gene, clone size, CDR3 DNA, CDR3 protein. A D gene is named only where the DNA matches it firmly. Not every row has a clone size; where given, it reads once, few, many or a size class.

TRBD1	TRBV29-1	TRBJ1-1	once	TGCAGCGTCCCGGACAGGGCGGGCACTGAAGCTTTCTTT	CSVPDRAGTEAFF
.	TRBV19	TRBJ1-1	.	TGTGCCAGTAGTATAAAGCAGGGTCGAACGAACACTGAAGCTTTCTTT	CASSIKQGRTNTEAFF
.	TRBV29-1	TRBJ2-5	.	TGCAGCGTGGAGCAGGGCGCAGAGACCCAGTACTTC	CSVEQGAETQYF
TRBD1	TRBV7-9	TRBJ2-7	.	TGTGCCAGCAGCTTGCCCGGGACAGGGGGCTACGAGCAGTACTTC	CASSLPGTGGYEQYF
.	TRBV6-5	TRBJ2-2	.	TGTGCCAGCACCGAACAGGGTTGGGCCGGGGAGCTGTTTTTT	CASTEQGWAGELFF
.	TRBV9	TRBJ1-1	once	TGTGCCAGCAGCCCGGGCACTGAAGCTTTCTTT	CASSPGTEAFF
.	TRBV15	TRBJ1-1	.	TGTGCCACCAGCGGAGGCGGGGCAGGGCGGAGCACTGAAGCTTTCTTT	CATSGGGAGRSTEAFF
.	TRBV7-9	TRBJ2-7	medium-sized	TGTGCCAGCAGCTTGGTAGACAGGCACCCCGTGCCCTACGAGCAGTACTTC	CASSLVDRHPVPYEQYF
TRBD1	TRBV7-2	TRBJ2-1	.	TGTGCCAGCAGCTTAAGACAGGGGGGCCGCAATGAGCAGTTCTTC	CASSLRQGGRNEQFF
.	TRBV18	TRBJ2-5	.	TGTGCCAGCTCACGGCGGAGGAATGAGGAGACCCAGTACTTC	CASSRRRNEETQYF
TRBD1	TRBV4-1	TRBJ2-1	.	TGCGCCAGCAGCCAAGTTTACCGGGACAGGGCTCTCAATGAGCAGTTCTTC	CASSQVYRDRALNEQFF
TRBD1	TRBV6-5	TRBJ1-1	.	TGTGCCAGCAGTTCCGGACAGGGGGCGCTGAACACTGAAGCTTTCTTT	CASSSGQGALNTEAFF
.	TRBV27	TRBJ2-5	.	TGTGCCAGCAGTTGGCAGGGCCAAGAGACCCAGTACTTC	CASSWQGQETQYF
TRBD1	TRBV4-2	TRBJ2-7	.	TGTGCCAGCAGCCAAGGGGACAGAGCCTACGAGCAGTACTTC	CASSQGDRAYEQYF
.	TRBV11-2	TRBJ2-3	.	TGTGCCAGCAGCCCTCCGACAAATACAGATACGCAGTATTTT	CASSPPTNTDTQYF
TRBD2	TRBV12-5	TRBJ2-1	.	TGTGCTAGTGGTTTAGGACTAGCGGCCCCAGCTGAGCAGTTCTTC	CASGLGLAAPAEQFF
.	TRBV5-4	TRBJ2-5	.	TGTGCCAGCAGCCGCCGGGGGGCAGAAGAGACCCAGTACTTC	CASSRRGAEETQYF
.	TRBV5-5	TRBJ1-2	once	TGTGCCAGCAGCTTAGCTTCTTTCTACACCTTC	CASSLASFYTF
TRBD1	TRBV7-3	TRBJ2-1	.	TGTGCCAGCAGCTCGGACAGGCGGAGGCAGTTCTTC	CASSSDRRRQFF
.	TRBV7-2	TRBJ1-4	once	TGTGCCAGCAGCCAGGGCGGGGCAGGGAGGTATGAAAAACTGTTTTTT	CASSQGGAGRYEKLFF
TRBD1	TRBV18	TRBJ1-2	.	TGTGCCAGCTCACCACCAAGGACAGGGGAAGCTAACTATGGCTACACCTTC	CASSPPRTGEANYGYTF
.	TRBV5-1	TRBJ2-2	once	TGCGCCAGCAGCTTGGCGGGGGGCGCGAACACCGGGGAGCTGTTTTTT	CASSLAGGANTGELFF